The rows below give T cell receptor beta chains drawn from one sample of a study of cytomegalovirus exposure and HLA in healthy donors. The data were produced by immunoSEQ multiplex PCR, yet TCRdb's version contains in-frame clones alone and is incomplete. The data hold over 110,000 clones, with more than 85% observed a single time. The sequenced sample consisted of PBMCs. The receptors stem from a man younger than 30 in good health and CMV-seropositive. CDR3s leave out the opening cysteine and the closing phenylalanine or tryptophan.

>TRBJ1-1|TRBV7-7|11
ASSLTGSTEAF
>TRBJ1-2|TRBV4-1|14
ASSQVESGTNYGYT
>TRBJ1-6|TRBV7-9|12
ASSPSGFPSPLH
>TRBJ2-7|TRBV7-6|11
ASSHDRAYEQY
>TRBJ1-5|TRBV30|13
AWSDGSRRNQPQH
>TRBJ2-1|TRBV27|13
ASSPGGASYNEQF
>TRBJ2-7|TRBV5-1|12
ASRPGTPTYEQY
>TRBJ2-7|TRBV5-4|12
ASSLLPTDYEQY
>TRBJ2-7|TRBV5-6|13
ASRLWGGQADEQY
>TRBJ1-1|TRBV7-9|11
ASSLTGNPEAF
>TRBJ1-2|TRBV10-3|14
AINVGTGGGQYGYT
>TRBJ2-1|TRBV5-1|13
ASSPSGSSYNEQF
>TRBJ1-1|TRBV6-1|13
ASSIDRGRITEAF
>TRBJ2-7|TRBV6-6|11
ASSLTSNYEQY
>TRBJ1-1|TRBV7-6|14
ASSLDPSRVGTEAF
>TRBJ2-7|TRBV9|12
ASSAGTPGSEQY
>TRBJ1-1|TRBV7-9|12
ASSQSDRNTEAF
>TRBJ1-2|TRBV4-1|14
ASSQESQGGAYGYT
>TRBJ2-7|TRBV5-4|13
ASSPRQGLSYEQY
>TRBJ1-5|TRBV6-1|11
ASSIKSGQPQH
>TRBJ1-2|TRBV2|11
ASAGTDFYGYT
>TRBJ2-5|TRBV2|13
ASSRDISTQETQY
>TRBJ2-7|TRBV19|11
ASSRQNLDEQY
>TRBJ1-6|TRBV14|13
ASSIQGGFGSPLH
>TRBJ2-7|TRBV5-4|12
ASSLLVGSYEQY
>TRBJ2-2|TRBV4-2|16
ASSQGRGLAGNTGELF
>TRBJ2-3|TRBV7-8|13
ASSLPTLGTDTQY
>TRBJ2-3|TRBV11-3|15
ASSSFSSSGSRDTQY
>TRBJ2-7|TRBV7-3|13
ASSPGVGQGYEQY
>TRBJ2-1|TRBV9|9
ASSGGQGKF
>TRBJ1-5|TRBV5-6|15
ASSLGGTLWPNQPQH
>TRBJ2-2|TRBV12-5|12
ASGLTGTTGELF
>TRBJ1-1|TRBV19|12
ASIGTRANTEAF
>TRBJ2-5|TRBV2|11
ASSEATEETQY
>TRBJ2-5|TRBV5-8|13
ASSPGTSSKETQY
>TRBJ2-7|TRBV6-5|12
ASSPGQGAYEQY
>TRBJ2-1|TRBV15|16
ATSIELAGFSSYNEQF
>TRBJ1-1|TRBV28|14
ASSPHRDRGRIEAF
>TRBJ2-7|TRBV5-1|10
ASGDSGYEQY
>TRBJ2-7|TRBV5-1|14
ASSLGTAFTPYEQY
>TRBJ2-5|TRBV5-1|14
ASSSGGDLLGETQY